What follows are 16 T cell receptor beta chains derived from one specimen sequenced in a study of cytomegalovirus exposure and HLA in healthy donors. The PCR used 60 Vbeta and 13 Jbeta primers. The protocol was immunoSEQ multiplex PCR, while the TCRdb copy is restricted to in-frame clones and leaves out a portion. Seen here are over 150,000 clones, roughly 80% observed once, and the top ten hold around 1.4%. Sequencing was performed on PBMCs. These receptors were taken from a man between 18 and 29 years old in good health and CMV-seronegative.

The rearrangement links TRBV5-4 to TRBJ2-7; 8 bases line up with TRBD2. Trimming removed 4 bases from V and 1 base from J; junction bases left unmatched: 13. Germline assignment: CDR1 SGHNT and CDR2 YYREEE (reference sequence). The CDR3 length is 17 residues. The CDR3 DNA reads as TGTGCCAGCAGCCCTTCGGGACTAGGGGATATATCCTACGAGCAGTACTTC. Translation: CASSPSGLGDISYEQYF.

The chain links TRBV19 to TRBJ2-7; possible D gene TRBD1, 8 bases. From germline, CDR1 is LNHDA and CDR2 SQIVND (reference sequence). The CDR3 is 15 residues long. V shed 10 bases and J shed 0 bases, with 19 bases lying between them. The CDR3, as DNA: TGTGCCACCACAGGGGGGGACTTACGCTCCTACGAGCAGTACTTC. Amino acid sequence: CATTGGDLRSYEQYF.

This chain's CDR3 is CASSQGGSTEAFF. The DNA for the CDR3 is TGTGCCAGCAGCCAAGGGGGTAGCACTGAAGCTTTCTTT. The V call is TRBV6-5, the J call TRBJ1-1; TRBD1 is a possible D gene (6 bases). CDR1 MNHEY and CDR2 SVGAGI come from the germline V gene. The CDR3 totals 13 residues. V lost 6 bases to trimming and J lost 4 bases, with 12 bases between them.

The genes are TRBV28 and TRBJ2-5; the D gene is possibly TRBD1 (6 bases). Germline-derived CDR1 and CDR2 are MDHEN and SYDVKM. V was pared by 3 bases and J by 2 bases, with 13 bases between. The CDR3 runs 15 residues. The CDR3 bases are TGTGCCAGCAGTTTTCAACAGGGCAAGCAAGAGACCCAGTACTTC. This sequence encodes CASSFQQGKQETQYF.

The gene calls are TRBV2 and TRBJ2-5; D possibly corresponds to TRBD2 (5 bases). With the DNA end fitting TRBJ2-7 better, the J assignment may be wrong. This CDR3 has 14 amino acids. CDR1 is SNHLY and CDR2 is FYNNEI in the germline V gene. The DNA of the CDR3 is TGTGCCAGCAGTACCGGTGGGGAGTCCTACGAGCAGTACTTC. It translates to CASSTGGESYEQYF.

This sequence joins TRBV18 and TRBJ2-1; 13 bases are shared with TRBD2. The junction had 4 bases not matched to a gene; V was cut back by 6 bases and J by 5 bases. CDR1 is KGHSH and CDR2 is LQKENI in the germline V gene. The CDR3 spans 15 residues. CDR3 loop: CASSQGLAGHNEQFF. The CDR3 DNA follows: TGTGCCAGCTCCCAGGGACTAGCGGGGCACAATGAGCAGTTCTTC.

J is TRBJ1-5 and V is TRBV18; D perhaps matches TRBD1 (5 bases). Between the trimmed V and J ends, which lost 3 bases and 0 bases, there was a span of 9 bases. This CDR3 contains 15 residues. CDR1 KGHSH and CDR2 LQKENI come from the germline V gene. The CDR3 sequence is CASSPQTDSNQPQHF. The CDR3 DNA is TGTGCCAGCTCACCCCAGACAGATAGCAATCAGCCCCAGCATTTT.

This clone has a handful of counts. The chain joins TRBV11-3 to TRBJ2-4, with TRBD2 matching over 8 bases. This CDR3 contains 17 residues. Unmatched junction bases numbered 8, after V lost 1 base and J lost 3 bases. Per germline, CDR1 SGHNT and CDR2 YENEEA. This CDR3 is CASSLGPGLGDKNIQYF. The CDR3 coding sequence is TGTGCCAGCAGCTTAGGACCGGGACTAGGGGACAAAAACATTCAGTACTTC.

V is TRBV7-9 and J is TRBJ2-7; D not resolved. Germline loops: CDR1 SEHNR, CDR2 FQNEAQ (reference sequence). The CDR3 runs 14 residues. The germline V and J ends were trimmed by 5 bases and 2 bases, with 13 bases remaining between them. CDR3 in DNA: TGTGCCAGCAGCCCCAGGCAATCCCCCTACGAGCAGTACTTC. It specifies CASSPRQSPYEQYF.

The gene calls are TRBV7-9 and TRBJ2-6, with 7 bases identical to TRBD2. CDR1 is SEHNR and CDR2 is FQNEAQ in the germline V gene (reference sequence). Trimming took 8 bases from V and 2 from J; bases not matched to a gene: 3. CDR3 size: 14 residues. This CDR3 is CASGGGAGANVLTF. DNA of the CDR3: TGTGCCAGCGGGGGGGGTGCTGGGGCCAACGTCCTGACTTTC.

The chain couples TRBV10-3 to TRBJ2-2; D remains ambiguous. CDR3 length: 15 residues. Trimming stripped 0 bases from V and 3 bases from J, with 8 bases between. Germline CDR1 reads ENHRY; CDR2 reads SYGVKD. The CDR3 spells CAISESSRYTGELFF. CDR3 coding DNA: TGTGCCATCAGTGAGTCGTCGCGGTACACCGGGGAGCTGTTTTTT.

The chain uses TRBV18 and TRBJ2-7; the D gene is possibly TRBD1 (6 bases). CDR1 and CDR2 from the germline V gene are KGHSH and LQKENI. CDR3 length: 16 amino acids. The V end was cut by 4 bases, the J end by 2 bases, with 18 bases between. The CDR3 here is CASSLQGTAAPYEQYF. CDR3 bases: TGTGCCAGCTCACTCCAGGGGACGGCCGCCCCCTACGAGCAGTACTTC.

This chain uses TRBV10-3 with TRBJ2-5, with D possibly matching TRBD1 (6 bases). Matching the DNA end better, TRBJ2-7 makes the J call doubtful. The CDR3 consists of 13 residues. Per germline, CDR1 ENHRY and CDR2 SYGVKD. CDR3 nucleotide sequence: TGTGCCACGAGGGGGTCCCTCTCCTACGAGCAGTACTTC. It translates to CATRGSLSYEQYF.

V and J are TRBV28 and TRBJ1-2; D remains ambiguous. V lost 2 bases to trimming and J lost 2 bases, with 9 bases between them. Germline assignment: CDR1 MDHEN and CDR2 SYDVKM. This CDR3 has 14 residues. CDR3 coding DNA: TGTGCCAGCAGTTTAGGTGGGGAGAACTATGGCTACACCTTC. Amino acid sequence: CASSLGGENYGYTF.

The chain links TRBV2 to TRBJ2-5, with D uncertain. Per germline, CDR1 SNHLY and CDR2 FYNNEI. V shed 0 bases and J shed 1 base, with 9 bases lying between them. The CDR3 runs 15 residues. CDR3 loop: CASSEAVQAQETQYF. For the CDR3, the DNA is TGTGCCAGCAGTGAAGCGGTGCAGGCCCAAGAGACCCAGTACTTC.

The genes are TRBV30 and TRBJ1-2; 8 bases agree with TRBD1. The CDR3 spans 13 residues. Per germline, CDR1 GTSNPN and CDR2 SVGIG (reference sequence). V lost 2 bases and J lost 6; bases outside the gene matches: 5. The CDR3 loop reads CAWSLQGGDGYTF. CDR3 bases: TGTGCCTGGAGTCTACAGGGGGGGGATGGCTACACCTTC.